This T cell receptor (beta chain) originates from a study of cytomegalovirus exposure and HLA in healthy donors. Study-wide results and caveats: Reportedly, TCR beta sequences accurately predicted HLA-A and HLA-B alleles in most subjects.

Concerning this clone: Its matching antigen is unknown.

V lost 1 base, J lost 3 bases, and 3 bases stayed unmatched. The CDR3 sequence is 14 residues long. The germline V gene encodes CDR1 SGHAT and CDR2 FQDESV (reference sequence). The PCR made use of 60 Vbeta and 13 Jbeta primers. Data came from immunoSEQ multiplex PCR; TCRdb stores just in-frame clones and leaves some out. The repertoire holds approximately 150,000 clones, with roughly 81% as singletons. The chain employs TRBV11-1 and TRBJ2-7; TRBD1 matches at 7 bases. The TCR was taken from a girl aged 5-17 years in good health and CMV-seropositive. The sequenced sample consisted of PBMCs. The CDR3 DNA is TGTGCCAGCAGCTTAGAAGGGGACAGCTACGAGCAGTACTTC. As protein: CASSLEGDSYEQYF.